This T cell receptor beta chain appears in the sequencing data of a study of T cell therapy after organ transplantation. Study at large: T cells were expanded approximately 2 weeks with 30 CMV class I/II epitopes. About 20% of the ten patients were classed as nonresponders. Study-wide findings and caveats: In nonresponders, large pretherapy expansions changed minimally after therapy. Low CD8+ T cell yield possibly reduced coverage, hiding nonresponder expansions.

Profiled with immunoSEQ multiplex PCR; TCRdb holds only in-frame clones, not every one. The profile shows 50,000 or so clones, about 94% of them singletons. In the case of this clone: What it binds is unknown.

The sequences come from CD8+ T cells from blood, collected before autologous CMV-specific T cell therapy. The TCR originated in a human patient who had received a solid organ transplant and had CMV disease.

CDR3: CASSPSGGWETQYF. The CDR3 bases are TGTGCCAGCAGCCCGAGCGGAGGGTGGGAGACCCAGTACTTC. This chain uses TRBV11-2 with TRBJ2-5; possibly TRBD2 for D (6 bases). CDR3 length equals 14 residues. Per germline, CDR1 SGHAT and CDR2 FQNNGV. With 5 bases removed from V and 5 bases from J, the gap between germline ends came to 15 bases.